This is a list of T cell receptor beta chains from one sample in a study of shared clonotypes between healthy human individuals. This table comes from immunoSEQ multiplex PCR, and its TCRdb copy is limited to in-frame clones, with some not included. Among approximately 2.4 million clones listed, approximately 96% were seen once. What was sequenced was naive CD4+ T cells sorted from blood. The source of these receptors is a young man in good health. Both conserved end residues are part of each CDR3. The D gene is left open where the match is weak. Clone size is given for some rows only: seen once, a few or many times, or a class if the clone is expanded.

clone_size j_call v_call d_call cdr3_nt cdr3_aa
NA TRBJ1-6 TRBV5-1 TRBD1 TGCGCCAGCAGCTCCGGGACAGCCTATTCACCCCTCCACTTT CASSSGTAYSPLHF
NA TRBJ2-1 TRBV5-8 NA TGTGCCAGCAGTCGTGACAGATACAATGAGCAGTTCTTC CASSRDRYNEQFF
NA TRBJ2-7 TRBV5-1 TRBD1 TGCGCCAGCAGCCGGTGGGGACAGGGGGCGGGCGAGCAGTACTTC CASSRWGQGAGEQYF
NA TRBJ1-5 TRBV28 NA TGTGCCAGCAGTTCGCGGGGAAATCAGCCCCAGCATTTT CASSSRGNQPQHF
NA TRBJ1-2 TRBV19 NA TGTGCCAGTGCCGGGCGTACGGAGTTCTCTAACTATGGCTACACCTTC CASAGRTEFSNYGYTF
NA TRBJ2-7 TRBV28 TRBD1 TGTGCCAGCAGAAAGACAGGGAATCTATACGAGCAGTACTTC CASRKTGNLYEQYF
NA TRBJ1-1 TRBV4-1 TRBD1 TGCGCCAGCAGCCCAAGGACAGGGCTAATTGAAGCTTTCTTT CASSPRTGLIEAFF
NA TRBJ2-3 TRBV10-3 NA TGTGCCACTACGGAACGGGCCCCTAGCACAGATACGCAGTATTTT CATTERAPSTDTQYF
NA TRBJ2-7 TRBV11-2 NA TGTGCCAGCAGCTTTGTGGGGAGTCCGGCCGAGCAGTACTTC CASSFVGSPAEQYF
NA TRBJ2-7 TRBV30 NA TGTGCCTGGAGTCACTCCTCGGGAGAGCAGTACTTC CAWSHSSGEQYF
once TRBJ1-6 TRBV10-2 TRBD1 TGCGCCAGCAGCGGGACAGTTAATTCACCCCTCCACTTT CASSGTVNSPLHF
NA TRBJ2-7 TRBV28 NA TGTGCCAGCAGCCCCGAGTGGGGAGGGGGCATGTTC CASSPEWGGGMF
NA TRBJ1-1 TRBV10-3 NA TGTGCCATCAGTGAGATACTATCGAACACTGAAGCTTTCTTT CAISEILSNTEAFF
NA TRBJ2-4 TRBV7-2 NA TGTGCCAGCAGCTTAAGCCAGGGTCGAAACATTCAGTACTTC CASSLSQGRNIQYF
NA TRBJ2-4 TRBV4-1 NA TGCGCCAGCAGCCAAGGCCCAGGGACCAAAAACATTCAGTACTTC CASSQGPGTKNIQYF
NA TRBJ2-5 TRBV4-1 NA TGCGCCAGCAGCCCTCTCATCCAAGAGACCCAGTACTTC CASSPLIQETQYF
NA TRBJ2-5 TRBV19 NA TGTGCCAGTAGTATAGGGGAGCGCCCCCTACAAGAGACCCAGTACTTC CASSIGERPLQETQYF
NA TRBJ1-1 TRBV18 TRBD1 TGTGCCAGCTCACCATTTGGGACAGAGAACACTGAAGCTTTCTTT CASSPFGTENTEAFF
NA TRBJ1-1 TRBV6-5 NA TGTGCCGTCCAGGGTACTGAAGCTTTCTTT CAVQGTEAFF
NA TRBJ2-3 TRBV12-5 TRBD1 TGTGCTAGTACGACAGGGGGAGATACGCAGTATTTT CASTTGGDTQYF
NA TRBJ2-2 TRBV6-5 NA TGTGCCAGCAGTTACTCGAGTCGAAACACCGGGGAGCTGTTTTTT CASSYSSRNTGELFF
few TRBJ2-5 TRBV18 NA TGTGCCAGCTCACCTGGCCAAGAGACCCAGTACTTC CASSPGQETQYF
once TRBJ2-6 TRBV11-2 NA TGTGCCAGCACCTTCTGGGCCGGTTACGTCCTGACTTTC CASTFWAGYVLTF
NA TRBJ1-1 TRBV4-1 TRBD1 TGCGCCAGCAGCCAACCGACAGGGTTGAACACTGAAGCTTTCTTT CASSQPTGLNTEAFF
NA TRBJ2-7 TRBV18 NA TGTGCCAGCTCAGGGGCGGGGAAGAGCTCCTACGAGCAGTACTTC CASSGAGKSSYEQYF
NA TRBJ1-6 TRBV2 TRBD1 TGTGCCAGCAGTGAGGGACAGTCTTATAATTCACCCCTCCACTTT CASSEGQSYNSPLHF
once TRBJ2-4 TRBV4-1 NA TGCGCCAGCAGCCAAGACGGGTGGGTCAAAAACATTCAGTACTTC CASSQDGWVKNIQYF